These T cell receptor beta chains were read from a single sample in a study of tumor-infiltrating lymphocytes in localized non-small cell lung cancer. Assay used: immunoSEQ multiplex PCR; TCRdb lists only in-frame clones, some missing. The sample has fewer than 13,000 clones, around 60% seen once. What was sequenced was lung tumor tissue. Source of these receptors: a human donor with non-small cell lung cancer. Each CDR3 is given with its conserved first and last residue. Not every row has a clone size; where given, it reads once, few, many or a size class.

v_gene: TRBV11-3; j_gene: TRBJ2-1; abundance: NA; CDR3aa: CASSLGKDEQFF
v_gene: TRBV7-2; j_gene: TRBJ2-3; abundance: NA; CDR3aa: CASSLASTSTDTQYF
v_gene: TRBV5-4; j_gene: TRBJ2-1; abundance: medium-sized; CDR3aa: CASSPGGRGNGEQFF
v_gene: TRBV5-1; j_gene: TRBJ2-3; abundance: NA; CDR3aa: CASSLAEGDTQYF
v_gene: TRBV29-1; j_gene: TRBJ2-1; abundance: NA; CDR3aa: CSALIQDQGLAAYNEQFF
v_gene: TRBV11-2; j_gene: TRBJ2-1; abundance: few; CDR3aa: CASSLRPYNEQFF
v_gene: TRBV28; j_gene: TRBJ1-5; abundance: NA; CDR3aa: CASSSGTGDNQPQHF
v_gene: TRBV29-1; j_gene: TRBJ2-2; abundance: NA; CDR3aa: CSVPSAVDTGELFF
v_gene: TRBV5-4; j_gene: TRBJ2-1; abundance: NA; CDR3aa: CASSLASAVGEQFF
v_gene: TRBV9; j_gene: TRBJ2-5; abundance: medium-sized; CDR3aa: CASSVAGGYRETQYF
v_gene: TRBV7-9; j_gene: TRBJ2-3; abundance: few; CDR3aa: CASSFEISTDTQYF
v_gene: TRBV7-9; j_gene: TRBJ2-7; abundance: medium-sized; CDR3aa: CASSLALSYEQYF
v_gene: TRBV4-1; j_gene: TRBJ1-1; abundance: NA; CDR3aa: CASSRLGGRHTEAFF
v_gene: TRBV7-2; j_gene: TRBJ1-6; abundance: NA; CDR3aa: CASSFRTGGSPLHF
v_gene: TRBV18; j_gene: TRBJ2-7; abundance: NA; CDR3aa: CASSSRSGNEQYF
v_gene: TRBV27; j_gene: TRBJ2-7; abundance: few; CDR3aa: CASSSSTTRLLRAPYEQYF
v_gene: TRBV9; j_gene: TRBJ1-2; abundance: medium-sized; CDR3aa: CASSALTGNYGYTF
v_gene: TRBV11-2; j_gene: TRBJ2-7; abundance: NA; CDR3aa: CASSLIKSQTSGSYEQYF
v_gene: TRBV19; j_gene: TRBJ1-2; abundance: medium-sized; CDR3aa: CASSIGGGTDGYTF
v_gene: TRBV6-1; j_gene: TRBJ2-7; abundance: NA; CDR3aa: CASSGRTGSPYEQYF
v_gene: TRBV6-1; j_gene: TRBJ1-2; abundance: NA; CDR3aa: CASSGRTDRDNGYTF
v_gene: TRBV29-1; j_gene: TRBJ2-1; abundance: NA; CDR3aa: CSVGQTFGNEQFF
v_gene: TRBV18; j_gene: TRBJ2-5; abundance: NA; CDR3aa: CASSPPWGLQETQYF
v_gene: TRBV19; j_gene: TRBJ2-7; abundance: NA; CDR3aa: CASSIFWGTTYEQYF
v_gene: TRBV10-3; j_gene: TRBJ2-7; abundance: NA; CDR3aa: CAIKGQGALEQYF
v_gene: TRBV30; j_gene: TRBJ2-7; abundance: NA; CDR3aa: CVWRGLGQQYF
v_gene: TRBV7-9; j_gene: TRBJ1-1; abundance: NA; CDR3aa: CASSLMGMNTEAFF
v_gene: TRBV18; j_gene: TRBJ1-5; abundance: NA; CDR3aa: CASSKVGRGSSNQPQHF
v_gene: TRBV29-1; j_gene: TRBJ2-5; abundance: NA; CDR3aa: CSVASFRRETQYF
v_gene: TRBV5-4; j_gene: TRBJ2-3; abundance: NA; CDR3aa: CASSLSTDTQYF
v_gene: TRBV19; j_gene: TRBJ2-2; abundance: medium-sized; CDR3aa: CASSSGDTNTGELFF
v_gene: TRBV9; j_gene: TRBJ2-4; abundance: NA; CDR3aa: CASSKRVLGDKNIQYF
v_gene: TRBV5-1; j_gene: TRBJ2-7; abundance: NA; CDR3aa: CASSLGDDPVGGYEQYF
v_gene: TRBV7-9; j_gene: TRBJ2-7; abundance: NA; CDR3aa: CASSLATGNAGIYEQYF
v_gene: TRBV2; j_gene: TRBJ2-7; abundance: NA; CDR3aa: CATYGQGSTYEQYF
v_gene: TRBV5-1; j_gene: TRBJ1-6; abundance: medium-sized; CDR3aa: CASSLDGGINSPLHF
v_gene: TRBV6-1; j_gene: TRBJ1-2; abundance: few; CDR3aa: CASSEHDSVPYGYTF
v_gene: TRBV29-1; j_gene: TRBJ1-2; abundance: medium-sized; CDR3aa: CSVGGGTGDYGYTF
v_gene: TRBV29-1; j_gene: TRBJ1-2; abundance: NA; CDR3aa: CSVLTVYGYTF
v_gene: TRBV7-9; j_gene: TRBJ1-2; abundance: NA; CDR3aa: CASSLVRGTEVIYGYTF
v_gene: TRBV10-2; j_gene: TRBJ2-2; abundance: NA; CDR3aa: CASRGRYTGELFF
v_gene: TRBV4-2; j_gene: TRBJ2-6; abundance: NA; CDR3aa: CASSQEPGTGSSGANVLTF
v_gene: TRBV6-6; j_gene: TRBJ2-1; abundance: NA; CDR3aa: CASRDTPTWGEQFF
v_gene: TRBV6-5; j_gene: TRBJ1-1; abundance: medium-sized; CDR3aa: CASQGSHTEAFF
v_gene: TRBV7-9; j_gene: TRBJ1-2; abundance: NA; CDR3aa: CASSSTNTDYGYTF
v_gene: TRBV10-3; j_gene: TRBJ2-2; abundance: NA; CDR3aa: CATLVGANDGELFF
v_gene: TRBV11-2; j_gene: TRBJ1-3; abundance: NA; CDR3aa: CASSFGYGGGNTIYF